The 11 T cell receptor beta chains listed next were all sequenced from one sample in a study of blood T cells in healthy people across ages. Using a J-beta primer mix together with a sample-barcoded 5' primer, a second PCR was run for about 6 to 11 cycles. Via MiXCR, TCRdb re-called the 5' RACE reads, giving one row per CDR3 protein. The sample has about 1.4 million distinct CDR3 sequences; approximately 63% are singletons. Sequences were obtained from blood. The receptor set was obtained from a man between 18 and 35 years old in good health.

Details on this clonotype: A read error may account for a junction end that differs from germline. The CDR3 sequence is CVSTEGNEQYF. The CDR3 DNA sequence: TGTGTCAGCACCGAGGGGAACGAGCAGTACTTC. V gene TRBV7-9 combines with J gene TRBJ2-7; tentatively, D is TRBD1 or TRBD2 (5 bases each). In germline, CDR1 is SEHNR, CDR2 FQNEAQ (reference sequence). The CDR3 sequence is 11 residues long.

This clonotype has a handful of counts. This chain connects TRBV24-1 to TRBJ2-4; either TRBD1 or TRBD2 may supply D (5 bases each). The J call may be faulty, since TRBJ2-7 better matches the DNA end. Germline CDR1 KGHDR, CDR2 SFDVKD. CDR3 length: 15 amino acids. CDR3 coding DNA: TGTGCCACCAGTGATCCACAGGTGGGAGATTACGAGCAGTACTTC. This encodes CATSDPQVGDYEQYF.

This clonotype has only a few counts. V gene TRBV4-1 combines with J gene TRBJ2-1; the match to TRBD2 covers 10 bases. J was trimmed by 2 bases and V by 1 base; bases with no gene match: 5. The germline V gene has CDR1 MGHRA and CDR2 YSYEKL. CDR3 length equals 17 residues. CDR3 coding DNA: TGCGCCAGCAGCCAAGTGGCTAGCGGGGGAACCTACAATGAGCAGTTCTTC. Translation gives CASSQVASGGTYNEQFF.

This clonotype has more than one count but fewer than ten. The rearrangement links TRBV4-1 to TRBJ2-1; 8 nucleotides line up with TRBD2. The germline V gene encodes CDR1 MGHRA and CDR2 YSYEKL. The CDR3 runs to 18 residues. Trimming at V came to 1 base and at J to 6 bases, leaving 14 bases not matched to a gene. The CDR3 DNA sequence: TGCGCCAGCAGCCAAGTCGGAATAGCGGGGTTAAACGGCAATGAGCAGTTCTTC. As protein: CASSQVGIAGLNGNEQFF.

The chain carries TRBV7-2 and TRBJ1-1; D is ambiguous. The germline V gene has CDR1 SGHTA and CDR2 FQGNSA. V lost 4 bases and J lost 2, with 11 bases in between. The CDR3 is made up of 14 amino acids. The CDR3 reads CASSYTGANTEAFF. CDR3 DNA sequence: TGTGCCAGCAGCTACACGGGCGCTAACACTGAAGCTTTCTTT. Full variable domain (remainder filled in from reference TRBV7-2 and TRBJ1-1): GAGVSQSPSNKVTEKGKDVELRCDPISGHTALYWYRQSLGQGLEFLIYFQGNSAPDKSGLPSDRFSAERTGGSVSTLTIQRTQQEDSAVYLCASSYTGANTEAFFGQGTRLTVV.

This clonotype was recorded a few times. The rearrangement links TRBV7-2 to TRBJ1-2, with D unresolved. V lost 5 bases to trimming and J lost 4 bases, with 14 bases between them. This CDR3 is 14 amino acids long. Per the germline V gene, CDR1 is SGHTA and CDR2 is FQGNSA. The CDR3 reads CASSVKGASYGYTF. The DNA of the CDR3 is TGTGCCAGCAGCGTAAAGGGAGCTTCCTATGGCTACACCTTC.

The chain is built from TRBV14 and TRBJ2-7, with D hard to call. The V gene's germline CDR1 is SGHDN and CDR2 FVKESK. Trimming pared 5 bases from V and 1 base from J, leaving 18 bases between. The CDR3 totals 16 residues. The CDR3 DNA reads TGTGCCAGCAGCATTCTTGACACGGAGATATCCTACGAGCAGTACTTC. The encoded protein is CASSILDTEISYEQYF.

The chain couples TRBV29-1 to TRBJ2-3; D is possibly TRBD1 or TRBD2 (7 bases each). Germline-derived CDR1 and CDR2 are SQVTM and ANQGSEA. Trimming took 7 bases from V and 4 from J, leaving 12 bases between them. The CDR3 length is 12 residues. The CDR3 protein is CSGQGGADTQYF. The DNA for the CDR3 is TGCAGCGGACAGGGAGGGGCAGATACGCAGTATTTT.

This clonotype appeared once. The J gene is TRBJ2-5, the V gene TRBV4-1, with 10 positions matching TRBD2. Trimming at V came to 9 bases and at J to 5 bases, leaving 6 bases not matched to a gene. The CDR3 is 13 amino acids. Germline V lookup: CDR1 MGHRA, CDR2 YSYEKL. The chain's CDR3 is CASRGLAFETQYF. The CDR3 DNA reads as TGCGCCAGTCGGGGACTAGCGTTTGAGACCCAGTACTTC.

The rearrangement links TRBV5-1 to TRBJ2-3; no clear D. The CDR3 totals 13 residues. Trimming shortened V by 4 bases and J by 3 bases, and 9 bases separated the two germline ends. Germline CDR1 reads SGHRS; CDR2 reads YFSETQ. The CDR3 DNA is TGCGCCAGCAGCCAGACCAAAACAGATACGCAGTATTTT. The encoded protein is CASSQTKTDTQYF.

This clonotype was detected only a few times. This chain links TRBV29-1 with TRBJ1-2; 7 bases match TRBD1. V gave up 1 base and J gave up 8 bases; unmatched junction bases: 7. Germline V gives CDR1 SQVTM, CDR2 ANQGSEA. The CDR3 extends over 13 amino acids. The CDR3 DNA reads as TGCAGCGTTGAAGGGGGAGGGGGCGACGGCTACACCTTC. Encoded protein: CSVEGGGGDGYTF.